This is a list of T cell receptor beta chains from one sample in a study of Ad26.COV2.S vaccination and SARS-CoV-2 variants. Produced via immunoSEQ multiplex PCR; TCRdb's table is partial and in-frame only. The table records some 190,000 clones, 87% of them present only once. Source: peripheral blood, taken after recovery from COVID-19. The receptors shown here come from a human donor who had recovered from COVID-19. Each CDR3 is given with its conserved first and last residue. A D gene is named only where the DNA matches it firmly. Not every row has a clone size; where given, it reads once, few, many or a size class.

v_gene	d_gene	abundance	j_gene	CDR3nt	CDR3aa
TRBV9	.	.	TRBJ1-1	TGTGCCAGCAGCGCGGGCCAGGGGTTCGACACTGAAGCTTTCTTT	CASSAGQGFDTEAFF
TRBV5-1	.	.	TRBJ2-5	TGCGCCAGCAGCTCTGGAGTTCGCGAGACCCAGTACTTC	CASSSGVRETQYF
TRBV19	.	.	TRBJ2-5	TGTGCCTCCCTTCGACAGGCGGGAGAGACCCAGTACTTC	CASLRQAGETQYF
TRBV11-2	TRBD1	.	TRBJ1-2	TGTGCCAGCAGAGCGCCGGGACAGGCCTTTAGGGGCTACACCTTC	CASRAPGQAFRGYTF
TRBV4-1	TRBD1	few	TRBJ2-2	TGCGCCAGCGGGGGACAGGCAGTAGGGGAGCTGTTTTTT	CASGGQAVGELFF
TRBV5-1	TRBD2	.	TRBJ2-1	TGCGCCAGCGTTAGCGGGAGTAACAACCACAATGAGCAGTTCTTC	CASVSGSNNHNEQFF
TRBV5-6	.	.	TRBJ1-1	TGTGCCAGCAGCTTGGCGGGGGCCCTGAACACTGAAGCTTTCTTT	CASSLAGALNTEAFF
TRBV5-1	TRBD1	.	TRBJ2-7	TGCGCCAGCAGCCCCCGACAGGGGGTCTCCTACGAGCAGTACTTC	CASSPRQGVSYEQYF
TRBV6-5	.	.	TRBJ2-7	TGTGCCAGCAGTCACGCGGACGAGCAGTACTTC	CASSHADEQYF
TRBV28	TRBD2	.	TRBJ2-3	TGTGCCAGCACAGTAGCGGGGGGGCTGGGAGATACGCAGTATTTT	CASTVAGGLGDTQYF
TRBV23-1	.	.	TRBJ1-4	TGCGCCAGCAGTCAATCGTGCTCCGCCAGTATTAATGAAAAACTGTTTTTT	CASSQSCSASINEKLFF
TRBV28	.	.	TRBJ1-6	TGTGCCAGCAGTCCTCACAGTGGGAATTCACCCCTCCACTTT	CASSPHSGNSPLHF
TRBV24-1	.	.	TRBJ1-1	TGTGCCACCAGTGATCCCGAAACTGAAGCTTTCTTT	CATSDPETEAFF
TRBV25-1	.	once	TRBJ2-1	TGTGCCAGCACAGGACCTTACAATGAGCAGTTCTTC	CASTGPYNEQFF
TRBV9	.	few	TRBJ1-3	TGTGCCAGCAGCGTAGGTCCTGGCCCTAAGGGAGACACCATATATTTT	CASSVGPGPKGDTIYF
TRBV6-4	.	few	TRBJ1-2	TGTGCCAGGGACGATGGCTACACCTTC	CARDDGYTF
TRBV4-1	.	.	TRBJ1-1	TGCGCCAGCAGCCAGCAGGGCACGGGATACACTGAAGCTTTCTTT	CASSQQGTGYTEAFF
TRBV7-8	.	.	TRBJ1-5	TGTGCCAGCAGCCCGGGGTCCCCCGGAGAGCCCCAGCATTTT	CASSPGSPGEPQHF
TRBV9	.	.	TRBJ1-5	TGTGCCAGCAGCTTGGGTACTAGCAATCAGCCCCAGCATTTT	CASSLGTSNQPQHF
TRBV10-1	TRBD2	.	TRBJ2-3	TGCGCCAGCAGTGGAGGGCTTGGGGGGGGCACAGATACGCAGTATTTT	CASSGGLGGGTDTQYF
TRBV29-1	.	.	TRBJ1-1	TGCAGCGTTTTCGGGAACACTGAAGCTTTCTTT	CSVFGNTEAFF
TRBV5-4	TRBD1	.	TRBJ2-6	TGTGCCAGCAGTTTAGGAGGGACAGGGCCCTCTGGGGCCAACGTCCTGACTTTC	CASSLGGTGPSGANVLTF
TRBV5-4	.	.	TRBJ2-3	TGTGCCAGCAGCTTGGAAACCGAGGCAGATACGCAGTATTTT	CASSLETEADTQYF
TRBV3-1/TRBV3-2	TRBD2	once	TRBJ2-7	TGTGCCAGCAGCCAAGGGTACAGCGGGGCATCCTACGAGCAGTACTTC	CASSQGYSGASYEQYF
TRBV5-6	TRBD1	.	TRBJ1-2	TGTGCCAGCAGCTTTGGGACAGGGGTCTATGGCTACACCTTC	CASSFGTGVYGYTF
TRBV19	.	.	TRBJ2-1	TGTGCCAGTAGTACACTTACGAGAACCTACAATGAGCAGTTCTTC	CASSTLTRTYNEQFF
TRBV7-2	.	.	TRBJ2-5	TGTGCCAGCAGCTTCAAATGGCAGGTCTTTGGAGAGACCCAGTACTTC	CASSFKWQVFGETQYF
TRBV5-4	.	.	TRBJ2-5	TGTGCCAGCAGCTCGGGTGGCAGACAAGAGACCCAGTACTTC	CASSSGGRQETQYF
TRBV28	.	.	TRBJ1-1	TGTGCCAGCAGTTTTCCGGTCCGGGGGGGCGAAGCTTTCTTT	CASSFPVRGGEAFF
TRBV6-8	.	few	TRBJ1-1	TGTGCCAGCACCATTTTTGGGCCCCACCCGAGGACTGAAGCTTTCTTT	CASTIFGPHPRTEAFF
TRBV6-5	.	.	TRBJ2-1	TGTGCCAGCCACAAGGGGCTGGCTCTGGATGAGCAGTTCTTC	CASHKGLALDEQFF
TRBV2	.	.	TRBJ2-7	TGTGCCAGCAGACGAGGAGGCGGGACCTACGAGCAGTACTTC	CASRRGGGTYEQYF
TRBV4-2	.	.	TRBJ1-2	TGTGCCAGCAGCCAAGGGGGGTCCCACTATGGCTACACCTTC	CASSQGGSHYGYTF
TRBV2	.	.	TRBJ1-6	TGTGCCAGCAGTGCCGACAGAAATTCACCCCTCCACTTT	CASSADRNSPLHF
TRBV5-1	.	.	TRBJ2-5	TGCGCCAGCAGCCCACAGGGTGCTTGGGGGGAGACCCAGTACTTC	CASSPQGAWGETQYF
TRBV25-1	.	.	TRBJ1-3	TGTGCCAGCATGGGGGGTGGAAACACCATATATTTT	CASMGGGNTIYF
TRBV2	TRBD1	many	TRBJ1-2	TGTGCCAGCAGGCAAGGACAGGGAGGGTTCTATGGCTACACCTTC	CASRQGQGGFYGYTF
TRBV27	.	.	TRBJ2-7	TGTGCCAGCAGGGCACCGAGATTGGGGGCCTACGAGCAGTACTTC	CASRAPRLGAYEQYF
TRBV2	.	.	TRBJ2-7	TGTGCCAGCTCTGGGATCTCCTACGAGCAGTACTTC	CASSGISYEQYF
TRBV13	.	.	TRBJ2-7	TGTGCCAGCAGCTTAGGACAGTGGGGATCGCGGGAGCAGTACTTC	CASSLGQWGSREQYF
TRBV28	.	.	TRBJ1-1	TGTGCCACAGTCAGGGTGGGGACTGAAGCTTTCTTT	CATVRVGTEAFF
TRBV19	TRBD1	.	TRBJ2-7	TGTGCCCAAACGGAGACAGGGGGCGCAAGCTCCTACGAGCAGTACTTC	CAQTETGGASSYEQYF
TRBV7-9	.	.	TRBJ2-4	TGTGCCAGCAGCTTAGGGCCCGACCCCATTCAGTACTTC	CASSLGPDPIQYF
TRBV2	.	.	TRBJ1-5	TGTGCCAGCAACCGGGACCCTAGCAATCAGCCCCAGCATTTT	CASNRDPSNQPQHF
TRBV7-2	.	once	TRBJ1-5	TGTGCCAGCAGCTTAGACGGGGTCCGTAATCAGCCCCAGCATTTT	CASSLDGVRNQPQHF
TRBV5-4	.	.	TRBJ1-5	TGTGCCAGCAGCCTGGACGGACAGCTCAATCAGCCCCAGCATTTT	CASSLDGQLNQPQHF